This section outlines one TCR beta chain sequence together with its context. Its antigen remains unknown. This sample is part of a study of T cells expressing NK-cell markers. Study-wide background: All TCR beta repertoires analysed originated from sorted CD3+CD56+NKG2C+, CD3+CD56+NKG2C- and CD3+CD56-NKG2C+ T cells. The study, taken as a whole, reports: Certain NKG2C+ T cell clones were expanded, and their HCMV specificity remained unclear. Over 5 donors showed dominant NKG2C+ clonotypes comprising about 1.0-7.5% of their CD8+ T cells.

This CDR3 region has 13 residues. Germline CDR1 and CDR2: SGHRS and YFSETQ. The TCR beta cDNA came from 5'RACE template switching with UMIs. TCRdb re-called the 5' RACE reads and gives one entry per CDR3 protein, without DNA. The sample has a few hundred thousand distinct CDR3 sequences. The chain links TRBV5-1 to TRBJ2-1. The specimen sequenced was blood T cells: a sorted CD56 or NKG2C T cell subset, CD4+ or CD8+ T cells, or bulk PBMC T cells (not recorded which). The receptor comes from a man aged 18-75 years in good health. This chain's CDR3 is CASSQGMDNEQFF.